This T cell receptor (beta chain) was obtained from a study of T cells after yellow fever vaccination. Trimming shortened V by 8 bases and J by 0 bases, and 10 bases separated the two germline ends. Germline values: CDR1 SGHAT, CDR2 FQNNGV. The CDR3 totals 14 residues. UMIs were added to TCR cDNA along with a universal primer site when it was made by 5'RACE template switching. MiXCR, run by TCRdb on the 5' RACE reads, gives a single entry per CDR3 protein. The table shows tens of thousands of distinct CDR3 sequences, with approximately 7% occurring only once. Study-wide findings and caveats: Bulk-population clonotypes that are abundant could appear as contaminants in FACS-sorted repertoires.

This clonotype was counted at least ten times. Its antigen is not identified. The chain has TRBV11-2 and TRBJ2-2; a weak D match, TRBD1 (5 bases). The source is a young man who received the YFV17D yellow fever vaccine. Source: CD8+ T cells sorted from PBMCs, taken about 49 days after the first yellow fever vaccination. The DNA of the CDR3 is TGTGCCAGCTCCCCAGGGTCGAACACCGGGGAGCTGTTTTTT. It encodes CASSPGSNTGELFF.